This T cell receptor beta chain was retrieved from a study of blood T cells in healthy people across ages (dated by TCRdb to between 2014 and 2016). For context, the study as a whole: In model experiments, roughly one uniquely barcoded TCR beta cDNA molecule per two T cells was captured by template switching. Age-related changes in TCR beta repertoire diversity were measured in the study by deep sequencing normalized with unique cDNA molecular identifiers. Donors were grouped into four age groups: young (average about 15 years), middle-aged (approximately 41), aged (around 60) and long-lived (around 82). To avoid experimental bias, donors of different ages were spread randomly across the sequencing lanes. Using the same blood draw, the study looked at two additional independent replicas of 1 million unique cDNA reads for two donors, one aged 18 to 29 and the other aged 80 or older. Broad study findings and their caveats: Estimates of total diversity based on one million sequenced T cells were regarded as lower bounds and as underestimates. There was a strong correlation between observed TCR beta diversity and the percentage of naive T cells measured by flow cytometry. Donor CMV infection status was unknown, potentially confounding age-related changes in expanded clonotypes. Since profiling was done on bulk unsorted PBMCs, naive and antigen-experienced compartments could not be conclusively compared. Observed TCR beta diversity per million T cells fell roughly linearly with age, and a significant reduction was already apparent by age roughly 41. Compared with the aged group, the long-lived group had more naive CD4+ T cells, fewer expanded clones and increased TCR diversity, suggesting age selection.

A word on this clonotype: Its antigen is currently not known. At one of its ends the junction is not consistent with the germline gene, which may arise from a read error.

The CDR3 contains 14 residues, cysteine and phenylalanine counted. This entry keeps only the CDR3 DNA: 42 bases, framed from base 1. CDR1 and CDR2, looked up from the germline V gene, are SGHTA and FQGTGA. Donors were about 36 systemically healthy Caucasian individuals from Russia aged roughly 6 to 100 years. Each donor gave roughly 11 milliliters of peripheral blood, drawn into EDTA-treated Vacutainer tubes. Ficoll-Paque density-gradient centrifugation was used to isolate PBMCs, with at least 7 million obtained per sample. Total RNA was extracted from PBMCs with Trizol reagent, with at least 6 micrograms obtained per sample. For every donor, flow cytometry on a PBMC aliquot measured the percentage of naive CD45RAhigh/CD27high T cells. The library was produced with 5' RACE. Instrument used: Illumina HiSeq 2500. A second PCR of roughly 7 to 11 cycles was performed with a sample-barcoded 5' primer and a J-beta primer mix. A template-switch 5' adaptor carrying 12 random nucleotides introduced a unique molecular identifier onto each TCR beta cDNA molecule. At least 2.5 million CDR3-containing paired-end reads were obtained from each sample. The Mint cDNA synthesis kit, primed by a TRBC-specific oligonucleotide, was used to synthesize first-strand cDNA from all RNA. Following uracil-DNA glycosylase treatment, a first 18-cycle PCR with universal primers M1SS and BC2_uni_R was performed on all cDNA. Per the original workflow: Normalization of each sample was performed by random selection of 1 million high-quality reads, each carrying a distinct molecular identifier. Reads with shared molecular identifiers were discarded instead of being binned into consensus sequences. CDR3 identification, clonotype clustering and error correction used MiTCR with a Q25 quality threshold and the strictest error-elimination algorithm. Lower-bound total TCR beta diversity was estimated with a nonparametric unseen species model using Euler transformation. TCRdb's own reprocessing of the public reads used fastp at Q25 and MiXCR and kept productive beta chains. Duplicate CDR3 protein sequences are folded into a single record with the most common DNA and genes. TCRdb, not the original authors, processed these V and J calls. This sample holds 800,000 to 900,000 distinct CDR3 sequences; roughly 60% were observed only once. Roughly 25% of the sample lies in the top ten.

The sequenced sample was blood. This chain is built from TRBV7-3 and TRBJ1-5, with TRBD1 matching 10 junction bases. The receptor's source is a man younger than 45 in good health. The CDR3 sequence is CASSGTGDNQPQNF. The DNA reads as follows: TGTGCCAGCAGTGGGACAGGGGACAATCAGCCCCAGAATTTT.